These 14 T cell receptor beta chains came from one sample sequenced in a study of blood T cell repertoires in COVID-19. Data came from immunoSEQ multiplex PCR; TCRdb stores just in-frame clones and leaves some out. The table includes about 260,000 clones, over 70% detected once. Sequencing was carried out using peripheral blood. The receptors were sampled from a woman in her forties who had recovered from COVID-19.

V and J are TRBV7-9 and TRBJ1-6; the D is unclear. Germline CDR1 SEHNR, CDR2 FQNEAQ (reference sequence). The CDR3 has 17 residues. V shed 1 base and J shed 0 bases, with 10 bases lying between them. The CDR3 sequence is CASSLGQYSSYNSPLHF. The DNA for the CDR3 is TGTGCCAGCAGCTTAGGGCAATACAGCTCCTATAATTCACCCCTCCACTTT. The complete variable domain, with remaining parts taken from reference TRBV7-9 and TRBJ1-6, reads DTGVSQNPRHKITKRGQNVTFRCDPISEHNRLYWYRQTLGQGPEFLTYFQNEAQLEKSRLLSDRFSAERPKGSFSTLEIQRTEQGDSAMYLCASSLGQYSSYNSPLHFGNGTRLTVT.

The chain employs TRBV2 and TRBJ2-7; TRBD1 is a possible D gene (6 bases). V lost 4 bases and J lost 5, with 18 bases in between. In germline, CDR1 is SNHLY, CDR2 FYNNEI. There are 15 residues in the CDR3. In DNA form, the CDR3 reads TGTGCCAGCAGTGCGAGGATACAGGGTCGGGACGAGCAGTACTTC. It yields the protein CASSARIQGRDEQYF.

The V call is TRBV29-1, the J call TRBJ1-1; TRBD1 agrees at 10 bases. Germline V gene sequence: CDR1 SQVTM, CDR2 ANQGSEA. The CDR3 covers 17 residues. V gave up 3 bases and J gave up 7 bases; unmatched junction bases: 17. CDR3 sequence reads: CSVDGGQGKAKLREAFF. The CDR3, as DNA: TGCAGCGTTGATGGGGGACAGGGGAAAGCCAAGCTCCGTGAAGCTTTCTTT.

The chain carries TRBV19 and TRBJ1-5, with no clear D. Germline-derived CDR1 and CDR2 are LNHDA and SQIVND (reference sequence). The V gene lost 5 bases and the J gene lost 7 bases, with 12 bases spanning the gap. The CDR3 is 13 amino acids. CDR3 sequence (DNA): TGTGCCAGTAGTTTTGGCGGGGAGCAGCCCCAGCATTTT. Encoded protein: CASSFGGEQPQHF. Full variable domain (outside the CDR3, taken from reference TRBV19 and TRBJ1-5): DGGITQSPKYLFRKEGQNVTLSCEQNLNHDAMYWYRQDPGQGLRLIYYSQIVNDFQKGDIAEGYSVSREKKESFPLTVTSAQKNPTAFYLCASSFGGEQPQHFGDGTRLSIL.

This clone has only one observation. The chain recombines TRBV7-2 with TRBJ2-5; tentatively, D is TRBD2 (5 bases). The CDR3 runs to 14 residues. In germline, CDR1 is SGHTA, CDR2 FQGNSA. The ends were cut back, 4 bases at V and 9 bases at J, with 18 bases in the middle. The CDR3 reads CASSSRTGVEAQYF. CDR3 sequence (DNA): TGTGCCAGCAGCTCGAGGACTGGAGTGGAGGCCCAGTACTTC.

The rearrangement links TRBV7-2 to TRBJ2-5, with 13 nucleotides matching TRBD2. This CDR3 region has 19 residues. Germline V gives CDR1 SGHTA, CDR2 FQGNSA. Losses at the gene ends were 2 bases for V and 2 bases for J; bases not matched to a gene: 11. The CDR3 protein is CASSLRGGLAGRIQETQYF. DNA for the CDR3: TGTGCCAGCAGCTTAAGAGGGGGACTAGCGGGGCGGATTCAAGAGACCCAGTACTTC.

The chain links TRBV11-2 to TRBJ1-6; possible D gene TRBD1, 5 bases. Looked up from germline, CDR1 is SGHAT and CDR2 is FQNNGV. Trimming shortened V by 7 bases and J by 5 bases, and 21 bases separated the two germline ends. The CDR3 is 17 residues long. The CDR3 coding sequence is TGTGCCAGCATGCCCTCACTCCGGGGGTCCGATAATTCACCCCTCCACTTT. It translates to CASMPSLRGSDNSPLHF.

The CDR3 loop reads CASSLDPASGGGYTF. The CDR3 DNA reads as TGCGCCAGCAGCTTGGACCCCGCATCCGGGGGAGGCTACACCTTC. The chain joins TRBV5-1 to TRBJ1-2, with a tentative D call TRBD1 (5 bases). CDR3 length: 15 amino acids. Germline V gene lookup returns CDR1 SGHRS and CDR2 YFSETQ. Trimming removed 0 bases from V and 8 bases from J, with 17 bases in between.

This chain joins TRBV30 and TRBJ2-2; 9 bases are shared with TRBD1. Germline V gene data show CDR1 as GTSNPN and CDR2 as SVGIG (reference sequence). This CDR3 has 14 residues. Losses at the gene ends were 3 bases for V and 7 bases for J; bases not matched to a gene: 6. The CDR3 here is CAWRGGQGGGELFF. CDR3 nucleotides: TGTGCCTGGAGGGGGGGACAGGGTGGCGGGGAGCTGTTTTTT.

V and J are TRBV5-1 and TRBJ1-2; tentative D call: TRBD1 (5 bases). CDR3 length equals 13 residues. V was cut by 3 bases and J by 8 bases, with 14 bases left in between. Per the germline V gene, CDR1 is SGHRS and CDR2 is YFSETQ. DNA of the CDR3: TGCGCCAGCAGCTCCACAGGTTCGAGAGGCTACACCTTC. It translates to CASSSTGSRGYTF.

J is TRBJ1-1 and V is TRBV7-2; D not certain. CDR3 length: 15 amino acids. Germline V gives CDR1 SGHTA, CDR2 FQGNSA. V was clipped by 2 bases and J by 8 bases, with 18 bases between them. The CDR3 region is CASSLSVLNSREAFF. For the CDR3, the DNA is TGTGCCAGCAGCTTATCCGTGTTAAACAGCCGAGAAGCTTTCTTT.

The chain combines TRBV4-1 with TRBJ1-1; 9 bases agree with TRBD1. The trim removed 0 bases at V and 6 bases at J, leaving 11 bases unmatched. The CDR3 is 17 amino acids. Per germline, CDR1 MGHRA and CDR2 YSYEKL. The CDR3 bases are TGCGCCAGCAGCCAAGAGGGGCTACAGGGGGCGGGCGCTGAAGCTTTCTTT. Encoded protein: CASSQEGLQGAGAEAFF.

The V call is TRBV5-1, the J call TRBJ1-4; 10 bases are shared with TRBD1. This CDR3 comprises 15 residues. V shed 4 bases, J shed 9 bases, and the junction held 9 bases outside the gene matches. From germline, CDR1 is SGHRS and CDR2 YFSETQ. CDR3 protein: CASSEDPGQGQKLFF. The CDR3 nucleotides are TGCGCCAGCAGCGAGGATCCGGGACAGGGGCAAAAACTGTTTTTT. Combining the CDR3 with reference TRBV5-1 and TRBJ1-4 gives the whole variable domain KAGVTQTPRYLIKTRGQQVTLSCSPISGHRSVSWYQQTPGQGLQFLFEYFSETQRNKGNFPGRFSGRQFSNSRSEMNVSTLELGDSALYLCASSEDPGQGQKLFFGSGTQLSVL.

This clone was recorded only once. The CDR3 reads CASSVGVWGFQETQYF. CDR3 bases: TGTGCCAGCAGCGTAGGGGTCTGGGGCTTCCAAGAGACCCAGTACTTC. The rearrangement joins TRBV9 to TRBJ2-5, with D possibly being TRBD1 (5 bases). The CDR3 totals 16 residues. Germline V gene sequence: CDR1 SGDLS, CDR2 YYNGEE. Trimming cost V 0 bases and J 1 base, with 13 bases left between them.